The T cell receptor (beta chain) described here comes from a study of blood T cells in healthy people across ages. Germline V CDR1 and CDR2: MDHEN, SYDVKM. The CDR3 sequence is 18 residues long. The ends were cut back, 2 bases at V and 2 bases at J, with 16 bases in the middle. Combining a sample-barcoded 5' primer with a J-beta primer mix, a second PCR ran for about 7 to 11 cycles. TCRdb re-called the 5' RACE reads with MiXCR, one entry per CDR3 protein. The data hold roughly 1.7 million distinct CDR3 sequences, with roughly 32% observed a single time. V is TRBV28 and J is TRBJ2-6; no clear D gene. Sequences were obtained from blood. The sequence was obtained from a woman aged 25 to 39 in good health. CDR3 bases: TGTGCCAGCAGTTTAGGGCCGAGCAACGAACCTGGGGCCAACGTCCTGACTTTC. Protein sequence: CASSLGPSNEPGANVLTF.